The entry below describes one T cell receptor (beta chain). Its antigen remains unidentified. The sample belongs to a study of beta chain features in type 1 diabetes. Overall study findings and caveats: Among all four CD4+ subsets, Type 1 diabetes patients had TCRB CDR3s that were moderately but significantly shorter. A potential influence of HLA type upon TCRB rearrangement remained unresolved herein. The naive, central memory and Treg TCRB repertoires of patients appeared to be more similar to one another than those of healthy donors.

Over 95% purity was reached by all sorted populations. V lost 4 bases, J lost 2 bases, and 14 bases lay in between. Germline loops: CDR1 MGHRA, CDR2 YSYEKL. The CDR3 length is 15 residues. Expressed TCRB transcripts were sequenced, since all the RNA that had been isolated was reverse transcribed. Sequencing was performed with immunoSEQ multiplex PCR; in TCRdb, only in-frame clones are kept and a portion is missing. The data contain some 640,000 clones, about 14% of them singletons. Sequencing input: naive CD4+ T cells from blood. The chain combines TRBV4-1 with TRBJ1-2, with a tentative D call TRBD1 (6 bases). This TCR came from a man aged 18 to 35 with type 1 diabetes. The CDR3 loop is CASSLGTGQNYGYTF. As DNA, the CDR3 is TGCGCCAGCAGCCTTGGAACAGGACAGAACTATGGCTACACCTTC.